Sequencing of this T cell receptor (beta chain) was carried out in a study of vaccination effects on CD4 cells after COVID-19. Prior to sequencing, the ViraFEST assay stimulated PBMC with viral peptide pools, which expanded the antigen-specific CD4+ T cells. Subsequent to 10 days of culture, CD4+ T cells were isolated. From March to December 2020, the person had a SARS-CoV-2 infection that was confirmed by PCR. Cultures had half their medium replaced with IL-2 medium on days 3 and 7. Only in-frame clones appear in the TCRdb table, and some are missing; sequencing was by immunoSEQ multiplex PCR. The repertoire includes around 47,000 clones, approximately 77% of them detected once, and 25% to 35% sits in the top ten. Concerning this clone itself: What it binds is unknown.

The V and J ends lost 8 bases and 5 bases, in that order; junction bases with no gene match: 5. There are 13 residues in the CDR3. The germline CDR1 and CDR2 sequences are MDHEN and SYDVKM. The sequenced sample was CD4+ T cells from PBMCs cultured with a peptide pool, obtained before COVID-19 vaccination. J is TRBJ2-5 and V is TRBV28; 10 bases fit TRBD1. This clonotype was sampled from a human donor who had a prior SARS-CoV-2 infection. The CDR3 sequence is CASRQGAGETQYF. Here the CDR3 DNA reads TGTGCCAGCCGACAGGGGGCGGGTGAGACCCAGTACTTC.